These T cell receptor beta chains were read from a single sample in a study of blood T cell repertoires in COVID-19. Repertoires were generated with immunoSEQ multiplex PCR, while TCRdb's copy carries only in-frame clones and drops some. The sample lists more than 120,000 clones; approximately 90% were seen once. The sequenced material came from peripheral blood. These receptors all stem from a woman in her forties or fifties with acute or convalescent COVID-19. Both conserved end residues are part of each CDR3. Each record gives: D gene, V gene, J gene, clone size, CDR3 DNA, CDR3 protein. The D gene is left open where the match is weak. Clone sizes are given selectively: once, few, many, or a class where the clone is expanded.

.	TRBV5-1	TRBJ1-6	.	TGCGCCAGCAGCTTGGCAGGACACAATTCACCCCTCCACTTT	CASSLAGHNSPLHF
.	TRBV5-1	TRBJ2-7	once	TGCGCCAGCAGCGCCGCTAGCGCCGGGGCCTACGAGCAGTACTTC	CASSAASAGAYEQYF
.	TRBV30	TRBJ2-4	.	TGTGCCTCCCAGACAGGCTCAGCCAAAAACATTCAGTACTTC	CASQTGSAKNIQYF
TRBD1	TRBV6-2/TRBV6-3	TRBJ1-1	once	TGTGCCAGCAGCCCCGACAGGGAATTAAACACTGAAGCTTTCTTT	CASSPDRELNTEAFF
.	TRBV24-1	TRBJ2-7	.	TGTGCCACCAGTGATTTGCAAGGTGGGCGGGAAGGTTCCTACGAGCAGTACTTC	CATSDLQGGREGSYEQYF
.	TRBV7-2	TRBJ1-2	.	TGTGCCAGCCGCCGGGGGGGTGGGGACTATGGCTACACCTTC	CASRRGGGDYGYTF
.	TRBV27	TRBJ1-1	.	TGTGCCAGCAGTATTTACACAGGGAACACTGAAGCTTTCTTT	CASSIYTGNTEAFF
.	TRBV30	TRBJ1-2	.	TGTGCCTGGAGTCCCAAGACAGATGGCTACACCTTC	CAWSPKTDGYTF
TRBD1	TRBV19	TRBJ1-6	.	TGTGCCAGTAGCCGGGACAGCTCCTATAATTCACCCCTCCACTTT	CASSRDSSYNSPLHF
TRBD2	TRBV4-1	TRBJ2-1	.	TGCGCCAGCAGCCCCACGGGAGGGCTAGGGGTGACTGATGAGCAGTTCTTC	CASSPTGGLGVTDEQFF
.	TRBV6-4	TRBJ2-2	.	TGTGCCAGCAGTGAGAATTGGCAGAACACCGGGGAGCTGTTTTTT	CASSENWQNTGELFF
TRBD1	TRBV12-3/TRBV12-4	TRBJ1-1	.	TGTGCCAGCAGTCCCGGACAGGGGAAGGCTTTCTTT	CASSPGQGKAFF
.	TRBV20-1	TRBJ1-3	.	TGCAGTGAAAGAGTTGGAAACACCATATATTTT	CSERVGNTIYF
TRBD2	TRBV2	TRBJ2-4	.	TGTGCCAGCAGCTGGACTAGCGGGAGGGCCGCTAGCCAAAACATTCAGTACTTC	CASSWTSGRAASQNIQYF
TRBD2	TRBV5-4	TRBJ2-7	.	TGTGCCAGCAGCCCTGGGACTAACTACGAGCAGTACTTC	CASSPGTNYEQYF
.	TRBV6-1	TRBJ1-3	.	TGTGCCAGCAGTGAAGCCAAGCAGGTGGGGCGGGGAAACACCATATATTTT	CASSEAKQVGRGNTIYF
.	TRBV24-1	TRBJ2-7	.	TGTGCCACCAGTGATACATCCGGGACAACCTACGAGCAGTACTTC	CATSDTSGTTYEQYF
.	TRBV10-1	TRBJ1-1	.	TGCGCCAGCAGTGAATCCCCAGGTGGAACTGAAGCTTTCTTT	CASSESPGGTEAFF
TRBD2	TRBV18	TRBJ2-4	.	TGTGCCAGCTCACCACGACTAGCGGGGGGGAAAAACATTCAGTACTTC	CASSPRLAGGKNIQYF
TRBD1	TRBV5-1	TRBJ2-1	.	TGCGCCAGCAGCCAGAGAAGGTACGGACAGGGGTACAATGAGCAGTTCTTC	CASSQRRYGQGYNEQFF
TRBD2	TRBV7-2	TRBJ2-7	.	TGTGCCAGCAGCTTAGTGCTAGCGGGGGCCGGAACACTCTACGAGCAGTACTTC	CASSLVLAGAGTLYEQYF
TRBD1	TRBV19	TRBJ1-4	.	TGTGCCAGTAGTACAGGGGGCTCGGGATCAGCTAATGAAAAACTGTTTTTT	CASSTGGSGSANEKLFF
TRBD2	TRBV18	TRBJ2-7	.	TGTGCCAGCTCACCACGGCTAGCGGGAGCCTCCTACGAGCAGTACTTC	CASSPRLAGASYEQYF
TRBD1	TRBV19	TRBJ1-1	.	TGTGCCAGTAGGCCAACAGGGGTGGGAAAAGCTTTCTTT	CASRPTGVGKAFF
TRBD1	TRBV27	TRBJ1-2	.	TGTGCCAGCAGTGCGAACAGGGGGCGAAGCTATGGCTACACCTTC	CASSANRGRSYGYTF
.	TRBV6-5	TRBJ1-1	once	TGTGCCAGCAGTTTCCTAGGAAGAACTGAAGCTTTCTTT	CASSFLGRTEAFF
.	TRBV27	TRBJ1-1	.	TGTGCCAGCAGCTTCGGGGGAGAGGGACTTGAAGCTTTCTTT	CASSFGGEGLEAFF
TRBD1	TRBV29-1	TRBJ2-7	.	TGCAGCGCCGTCGGGACAGGAGCCTACGAGCAGTACTTC	CSAVGTGAYEQYF
.	TRBV18	TRBJ2-5	.	TGTGCCTCCTGGGCGGGGCGGAATCAAGAGACCCAGTACTTC	CASWAGRNQETQYF
TRBD2	TRBV11-3	TRBJ2-1	.	TGTGCCAGCAGAGCGGGGGGAAACTACAATGAGCAGTTCTTC	CASRAGGNYNEQFF
TRBD1	TRBV25-1	TRBJ1-5	.	TGTGCCAGCAGTGATCCGGGACAGGGGACCAATCAGCCCCAGCATTTT	CASSDPGQGTNQPQHF
TRBD1	TRBV2	TRBJ2-7	.	TGTGCCAGTTATGCCGGGACAGGGGGCCACGAGCAGTACTTC	CASYAGTGGHEQYF
.	TRBV24-1	TRBJ2-2	.	TGTGCCACCAGTGAACTCGGGGACTCGAACACCGGGGAGCTGTTTTTT	CATSELGDSNTGELFF
.	TRBV7-9	TRBJ1-5	few	TGTGCCAGCAGCTTAGATCTAGCCAATCAGCCCCAGCATTTT	CASSLDLANQPQHF
TRBD1	TRBV27	TRBJ1-4	once	TGTGCCAGCAGTCCGGGACAGGATGAAAAACTGTTTTTT	CASSPGQDEKLFF
.	TRBV6-1	TRBJ1-2	.	TGTGCCAGCAGTGACCCTACCTATTTCTCTAGATATGGCTACACCTTC	CASSDPTYFSRYGYTF
.	TRBV6-5	TRBJ2-7	.	TGTGCCAGCAGTTACCGGCGGCTCTTGTCCGCCTACGAGCAGTACTTC	CASSYRRLLSAYEQYF